This record looks at one T cell receptor (beta chain) sequence and its context. Assay runs were performed at deep level. The protocol was immunoSEQ multiplex PCR, while the TCRdb copy is restricted to in-frame clones and leaves out a portion. The data contain around 1,900,000 clones, 80% to 95% of them singletons. The sample comes from a study of shared clonotypes between healthy human individuals. In the naive CD8 group, cells lacked CD45RO and were positively selected for CCR7, so terminally differentiated effector memory CD45RA+ cells were left out. Among the donors, all were Caucasian adults who lived in Nashville, Tennessee. Germline assignment: CDR1 LNHDA and CDR2 SQIVND (reference sequence). V was pared by 7 bases and J by 0 bases, with 11 bases between. This CDR3 is built from 14 residues.

The TCR was taken from a man aged 18 to 30 in good health. Some clones in this sample may be carry-over from other donors' samples. The chain uses TRBV19 and TRBJ2-3, with unresolved D. Sequenced: naive CD8+ T cells from PBMCs. Written as DNA, the CDR3 is TGTGCCAGTACTACGGCCTCTAGCACAGATACGCAGTATTTT. Translated, it gives CASTTASSTDTQYF.